This TCR beta chain was recovered during a study of cytomegalovirus exposure and HLA in healthy donors. The study, taken as a whole, reports: Most sequenced TCRs were rare (though some public TCRs occurred in many donors). Most subjects' HLA-A and HLA-B alleles were reportedly predicted from TCR beta sequences.

As to this clone: The antigen remains undetermined.

13 Jbeta primers and 60 Vbeta primers were used for the PCR. Measured with immunoSEQ multiplex PCR; TCRdb has only the in-frame clones, and not every one. The data contain 58,000 or so clones, about three quarters of them singletons. Sequencing input: PBMCs. The clonotype originates from a man aged 45-60 years in good health and CMV-seropositive.

The CDR3 DNA reads as TGTGCCAGCAGCGCGGGGACTAGCGGCGCTTTTTTGGACGAGCAGTACTTC. This codes for CASSAGTSGAFLDEQYF. V gene TRBV9 combines with J gene TRBJ2-7, with 11 bases that match TRBD2. Looked up from germline, CDR1 is SGDLS and CDR2 is YYNGEE. Trimming cost V 3 bases and J 5 bases; bases outside gene matches: 13. The CDR3 has 17 amino acids.